The clone carrying this TCR beta chain has at least ten counts. The CDR3 is 15 residues long. V lost 0 bases, J lost 3 bases, and 10 bases lay in between. The germline V gene encodes CDR1 SGHRS and CDR2 YFSETQ. The data were taken from a study of patients and donors after allogeneic stem cell transplantation. TCRdb reanalysed the RT-PCR reads using MiXCR and keeps one entry per CDR3 protein. This sample carries some 880,000 distinct CDR3 sequences, roughly 18% of them seen once, and the ten largest clones take roughly 6%. This sequence was found in a human donor who was either an allogeneic HSCT recipient or a stem cell or donor lymphocyte infusion donor (not recorded which). It is not recorded whose cells these are; they may come from a transplant donor. The V gene is TRBV5-1, the J gene TRBJ2-1; TRBD1 is a possible D gene (6 bases). Sample: blood, either unsorted or a sorted T cell fraction (not recorded which). CDR3 nucleotide sequence: TGCGCCAGCAGCTTGGCAGGACAGAACTACAATGAGCAGTTCTTC. Its protein product is CASSLAGQNYNEQFF.